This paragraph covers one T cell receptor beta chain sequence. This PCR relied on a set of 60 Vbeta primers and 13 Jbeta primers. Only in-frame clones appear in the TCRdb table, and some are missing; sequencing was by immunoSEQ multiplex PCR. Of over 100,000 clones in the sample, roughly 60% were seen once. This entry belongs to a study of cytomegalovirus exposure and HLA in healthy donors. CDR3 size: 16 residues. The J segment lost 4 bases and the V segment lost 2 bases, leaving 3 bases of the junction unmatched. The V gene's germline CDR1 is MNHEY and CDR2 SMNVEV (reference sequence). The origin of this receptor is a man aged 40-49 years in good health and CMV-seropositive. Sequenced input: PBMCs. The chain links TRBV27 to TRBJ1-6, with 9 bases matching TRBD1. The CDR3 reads CASSLTGGSYNSPLHF. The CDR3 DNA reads TGTGCCAGCAGTTTAACAGGGGGCAGTTATAATTCACCCCTCCACTTT.